Listed here is a single TCR beta chain. This sample was included in a study of OX40 agonist ivuxolimab in advanced cancers. This CDR3 is 13 amino acids long. Trimming pared 4 bases from V and 1 base from J, leaving 7 bases between. Germline CDR1 reads LGHNA; CDR2 reads YNFKEQ. The assay was immunoSEQ multiplex PCR, and TCRdb's table has in-frame clones only and misses some. Among about 61,000 clones listed, 80% to 90% were seen once. On cycle 4 day 1 and cycle 7 day 1, as well as at baseline, blood was sampled. The chain couples TRBV4-2 to TRBJ1-1; D ambiguous. The sequencing used CD4+ or CD8+ T cells sorted from blood, collected in a trial of the OX40 agonist ivuxolimab. This TCR came from an adult with an advanced solid tumor such as melanoma, head and neck, liver or kidney cancer. The CDR3 reads CASSRDKNTEAFF. For the CDR3, the DNA is TGTGCCAGCAGCCGAGACAAGAACACTGAAGCTTTCTTT.